Each of the 10 T cell receptor beta chains below was sequenced from the same sample in a study of blood T cell repertoires in COVID-19. TCRdb keeps only in-frame clones here, not all; method: immunoSEQ multiplex PCR. The sample has about 230,000 clones; 84% are singletons. What was sequenced was peripheral blood. The receptors derive from a woman aged 40-49 years who had recovered from COVID-19.

The V call is TRBV6-5, the J call TRBJ2-3; 8 nucleotides agree with TRBD1. CDR1 is MNHEY, CDR2 SVGAGI, per germline. The CDR3 has 15 amino acids. V was pared by 8 bases and J by 4 bases, with 11 bases of the junction left unmatched. CDR3 sequence: CASGKLDRAPDTQYF. The CDR3, as DNA: TGTGCCAGCGGCAAATTGGACAGGGCCCCAGATACGCAGTATTTT.

V gene TRBV5-1 combines with J gene TRBJ2-7; 8 nucleotides agree with TRBD2. CDR3 length equals 17 residues. The germline gives CDR1 SGHRS, CDR2 YFSETQ. The V gene end was trimmed by 4 bases and the J gene end by 4 bases; junction bases not matched to a gene: 16. This chain's CDR3 is CASSPGAGALSQYEQYF. Here the CDR3 DNA reads TGCGCCAGCAGCCCAGGAGCGGGGGCCTTATCTCAATACGAGCAGTACTTC. The variable domain in full, completed from reference TRBV5-1 and TRBJ2-7, reads KAGVTQTPRYLIKTRGQQVTLSCSPISGHRSVSWYQQTPGQGLQFLFEYFSETQRNKGNFPGRFSGRQFSNSRSEMNVSTLELGDSALYLCASSPGAGALSQYEQYFGPGTRLTVT.

This sequence joins TRBV19 and TRBJ1-5; D might be TRBD1 (5 bases). V was cut by 2 bases and J by 6 bases, with 14 bases left in between. The CDR3 contains 15 residues. Germline assignment: CDR1 LNHDA and CDR2 SQIVND (reference sequence). CDR3 amino acids: CASSILGRASQPQHF. CDR3 in DNA: TGTGCCAGTAGTATACTGGGCAGGGCCAGTCAGCCCCAGCATTTT.

The rearrangement joins TRBV14 to TRBJ1-5, with a possible D match to TRBD1 (6 bases). V lost 1 base and J 9 bases, leaving 13 bases between the germline ends. CDR3 length: 14 residues. Germline V gene sequence: CDR1 SGHDN, CDR2 FVKESK. The CDR3 sequence is CASSQGQVAGPQHF. The DNA for the CDR3 is TGTGCCAGCAGCCAAGGACAGGTTGCAGGGCCCCAGCATTTT.

This chain joins TRBV5-1 and TRBJ2-3; 11 bases fit TRBD2. The trim removed 4 bases at V and 1 base at J, leaving 5 bases unmatched. The CDR3 covers 16 residues. CDR1 SGHRS and CDR2 YFSETQ come from the germline V gene. The CDR3 bases are TGCGCCAGCAGCGCCACTAGCGGGGGAGGCACAGATACGCAGTATTTT. Amino acid sequence: CASSATSGGGTDTQYF.

The rearrangement links TRBV16 to TRBJ2-3; tentative D call: TRBD2 (6 bases). CDR1 is KGHSY and CDR2 is FQNENV in the germline V gene. The CDR3 runs 16 residues. Trimming took 4 bases from V and 3 from J, leaving 17 bases between them. The CDR3 is CASSLKGSAGTDTQYF. CDR3 in DNA: TGTGCCAGCAGCCTCAAAGGGAGTGCGGGGACAGATACGCAGTATTTT.

This clone was detected only once. V usage is TRBV6-5 and J usage is TRBJ2-7; TRBD1 might be the D (6 bases). The CDR3 sequence is 15 residues long. V gave up 5 bases and J gave up 1 base, with 15 bases separating them. Germline V CDR1 and CDR2: MNHEY, SVGAGI. The CDR3 spells CASSRDVRGSYEQYF. The CDR3 DNA reads as TGTGCCAGCAGTCGCGACGTGAGGGGGTCCTACGAGCAGTACTTC.

The table lists this clone with a count of one. J is TRBJ1-2 and V is TRBV7-2, with 7 bases that match TRBD1. V dropped 5 bases and J dropped 7; count of bases not matched to a gene: 10. CDR1 and CDR2 (germline): SGHTA, FQGNSA. The CDR3 length is 14 residues. The CDR3 reads CASSLQGFVGGYTF. The CDR3 region has the DNA TGTGCCAGCAGCCTACAGGGGTTCGTTGGTGGCTACACCTTC.

The chain is built from TRBV19 and TRBJ2-5; 12 bases are shared with TRBD2. This CDR3 is 19 amino acids long. In germline, CDR1 is LNHDA, CDR2 SQIVND (reference sequence). The J segment lost 6 bases and the V segment lost 5 bases, leaving 19 bases of the junction unmatched. The CDR3 sequence: CASSAGRRLAGGPGKTQYF. CDR3 DNA sequence: TGTGCCAGTAGTGCCGGACGGAGGCTAGCGGGGGGGCCTGGAAAGACCCAGTACTTC.

The CDR3 DNA sequence: TGTGCCAGCAGTTACTCTCGCTGGTCGGGGGGCTACACCTTC. Amino acid sequence: CASSYSRWSGGYTF. V is TRBV6-5 and J is TRBJ1-2; D unclear. The germline CDR1 and CDR2 sequences are MNHEY and SVGAGI. The V gene lost 0 bases and the J gene lost 8 bases, with 13 bases spanning the gap. This CDR3 is built from 14 residues.